This T cell receptor beta chain emerged from a study of esophageal squamous cell carcinoma under preoperative chemotherapy. Time point of the sample: before preoperative PTX-NDP chemotherapy. By frequency in the sample, this clonotype is large (0.1 to 1%). The CDR3 has 14 amino acids. CDR1 is MNHEY and CDR2 is SVGAGI in the germline V gene. TCRdb analysed the PCR reads with MiXCR anew, one entry per CDR3 protein. The sample holds approximately 12,000 distinct CDR3 sequences, roughly half seen once. Sampling was carried out from a patient given preoperative chemotherapy. The TCR originated in a human donor with esophageal squamous cell carcinoma. The donor label of this sample is uncertain. The V gene is TRBV6-5, the J gene TRBJ2-1; the match to TRBD2 covers 7 bases. The tail of the sequence fits TRBJ2-5 better, so the J call may be wrong. The CDR3 DNA reads as TGTGCCAGCAGAGTATGGGGGGGCCAAGAGACCCAGTACTTC. Amino acids: CASRVWGGQETQYF.